What follows are 19 T cell receptor beta chains derived from one specimen sequenced in a study of OX40 agonist ivuxolimab in advanced cancers. Using immunoSEQ multiplex PCR, the repertoire was profiled, and TCRdb retains in-frame clones only, with some absent. The repertoire holds tens of thousands of clones, with approximately 88% as singletons. The sample here was CD4+ or CD8+ T cells sorted from blood, taken in a trial of the OX40 agonist ivuxolimab. The receptors come from an adult with an advanced solid tumor such as melanoma, head and neck, liver or kidney cancer.

The chain carries TRBV28 and TRBJ1-5; 8 bases map to TRBD1. The CDR3 extends over 12 amino acids. V shed 8 bases, J shed 4 bases, and the junction held 1 base outside the gene matches. CDR1 MDHEN and CDR2 SYDVKM come from the germline V gene. This CDR3 is CASWTGNQPQHF. CDR3 in DNA: TGTGCCAGCTGGACAGGGAATCAGCCCCAGCATTTT.

This chain uses TRBV28 with TRBJ2-5; 7 bases are shared with TRBD2. The J call may not be correct, given that the DNA end is closer to TRBJ2-7. Germline V gene sequence: CDR1 MDHEN, CDR2 SYDVKM. CDR3 length equals 14 residues. The CDR3 sequence: CASNARDYQYEQYF. In DNA form, the CDR3 reads TGTGCCAGCAACGCCCGGGACTACCAGTACGAGCAGTACTTC.

The CDR3 coding sequence is TGTGCCAGCAGTTTCAAGGCCTACGAGCAGTACTTC. It yields the protein CASSFKAYEQYF. This chain links TRBV27 with TRBJ2-7; D call uncertain. The CDR3 contains 12 residues. The V gene's germline CDR1 is MNHEY and CDR2 SMNVEV (reference sequence). The V gene lost 3 bases and the J gene lost 2 bases, with 5 bases spanning the gap.

This clone was counted a few times. The rearrangement joins TRBV11-3 to TRBJ2-5; 7 bases are shared with TRBD1. The CDR3 loop spans 14 amino acids. Unmatched junction bases numbered 3, after V lost 3 bases and J lost 2 bases. CDR1 SGHNT and CDR2 YENEEA come from the germline V gene. CDR3 nucleotide sequence: TGTGCCAGCAGCTTTTGGGACAGACAAGAGACCCAGTACTTC. Encoded protein: CASSFWDRQETQYF.

The J gene is TRBJ2-7, the V gene TRBV5-1, with D unclear. This CDR3 is 15 amino acids long. The V and J ends lost 0 bases and 3 bases respectively, with 13 bases between them. Germline-derived CDR1 and CDR2 are SGHRS and YFSETQ. CDR3 loop: CASSLVSDFRYEQYF. CDR3 bases: TGCGCCAGCAGCTTGGTGTCGGATTTTCGCTACGAGCAGTACTTC.

This clone was seen just once. The genes are TRBV19 and TRBJ1-5, with 12 bases matching TRBD1. Trimming removed 6 bases from V and 7 bases from J; junction bases left unmatched: 4. The CDR3 covers 14 residues. CDR1 and CDR2 (germline): LNHDA, SQIVND (reference sequence). CDR3 DNA sequence: TGTGCCAGTAGCGGGACAGGGGGCGAACAGCCCCAGCATTTT. Translated, it gives CASSGTGGEQPQHF.

The V call is TRBV6-5, the J call TRBJ2-6, with D unclear. There are 15 residues in the CDR3. Germline loops: CDR1 MNHEY, CDR2 SVGAGI. Trimming cost V 3 bases and J 1 base, with 7 bases left between them. DNA for the CDR3: TGTGCCAGCAGTTATTGGGGTTCTGGGGCCAACGTCCTGACTTTC. Its translation: CASSYWGSGANVLTF.

The V and J genes are TRBV2 and TRBJ1-6; 10 bases are a match to TRBD1. The junction had 7 bases not matched to a gene; V was cut back by 4 bases and J by 7 bases. Per germline, CDR1 SNHLY and CDR2 FYNNEI. CDR3 size: 16 residues. CDR3 nucleotide sequence: TGTGCCAGCAGTGGACAGGGGGCGATGGTCAATTCACCCCTCCACTTT. Translated, it gives CASSGQGAMVNSPLHF.

This chain joins TRBV11-2 and TRBJ2-7, with 8 positions matching TRBD1. Germline CDR1 reads SGHAT; CDR2 reads FQNNGV. The junction had 11 bases not matched to a gene; V was cut back by 4 bases and J by 0 bases. The CDR3 consists of 17 residues. In DNA form, the CDR3 reads TGTGCCAGCAGCTGGACCAGACAGGGGCAAAGCTCCTACGAGCAGTACTTC. It codes for CASSWTRQGQSSYEQYF.

The J gene is TRBJ2-5, the V gene TRBV4-1; 7 bases line up with TRBD1. The ends lost 1 base at V and 1 base at J; junction bases unmatched: 3. From germline, CDR1 is MGHRA and CDR2 YSYEKL. CDR3 length: 15 residues. The CDR3 nucleotides are TGCGCCAGCAGCCAAGGGGACAGAACCCAAGAGACCCAGTACTTC. Protein sequence: CASSQGDRTQETQYF.

About this clone: This specimen includes other DNA sequences encoding the same CDR3. V usage is TRBV30 and J usage is TRBJ2-4; a weak D match, TRBD2 (5 bases). The germline CDR1 and CDR2 sequences are GTSNPN and SVGIG (reference sequence). This CDR3 has 12 residues. Trimming removed 0 bases at V and 7 bases at J, with 7 bases between. CDR3 in amino acids: CAWSVLGNIQYF. The CDR3, as DNA: TGTGCCTGGAGTGTACTAGGTAACATTCAGTACTTC.

V and J are TRBV27 and TRBJ2-5; 8 bases line up with TRBD1. Germline trimming cut 6 bases from V and 9 bases from J; bases unmatched to any gene: 12. CDR1 is MNHEY and CDR2 is SMNVEV in the germline V gene (reference sequence). CDR3 length: 14 amino acids. CDR3 coding DNA: TGTGCCAGCAGCCCGGACAGGGCCGGGTGGGCCCAGTACTTC. This gives the protein CASSPDRAGWAQYF.

The chain carries TRBV29-1 and TRBJ2-1; perhaps D is TRBD1 or TRBD2 (5 bases each). Germline V gene sequence: CDR1 SQVTM, CDR2 ANQGSEA. V lost 6 bases and J 2 bases, leaving 8 bases between the germline ends. This CDR3 has 12 residues. DNA of the CDR3: TGCAGCGTCGGGACCACCTACAATGAGCAGTTCTTC. Amino acids: CSVGTTYNEQFF.

V gene TRBV2 combines with J gene TRBJ2-7; TRBD2 is a possible D gene (5 bases). Germline values: CDR1 SNHLY, CDR2 FYNNEI. Trimming pared 8 bases from V and 4 bases from J, leaving 15 bases between. This CDR3 is 13 amino acids long. This chain's CDR3 is CASGRVSQYEQYF. CDR3 bases: TGTGCCAGCGGGCGGGTCTCCCAATACGAGCAGTACTTC. Complete variable domain (other parts from reference TRBV2 and TRBJ2-7): EPEVTQTPSHQVTQMGQEVILRCVPISNHLYFYWYRQILGQKVEFLVSFYNNEISEKSEIFDDQFSVERPDGSNFTLKIRSTKLEDSAMYFCASGRVSQYEQYFGPGTRLTVT.

The V call is TRBV5-4, the J call TRBJ2-7; 11 nucleotides line up with TRBD2. The CDR3 covers 16 residues. Germline V gene lookup returns CDR1 SGHNT and CDR2 YYREEE (reference sequence). The V segment lost 3 bases and the J segment 2 bases; nucleotides outside the gene matches: 7. The DNA of the CDR3 is TGTGCCAGCAGCTCCCCCGGGACTAGCGGAACCTACGAGCAGTACTTC. It specifies CASSSPGTSGTYEQYF. Filled out from reference TRBV5-4 and TRBJ2-7, the complete variable domain reads ETGVTQSPTHLIKTRGQQVTLRCSSQSGHNTVSWYQQALGQGPQFIFQYYREEENGRGNFPPRFSGLQFPNYSSELNVNALELDDSALYLCASSSPGTSGTYEQYFGPGTRLTVT.

The chain carries TRBV5-1 and TRBJ2-2; 7 bases align to TRBD1. Germline CDR1 is SGHRS and CDR2 is YFSETQ. The CDR3 runs 14 residues. With V trimmed by 4 bases and J by 5 bases, 5 bases remained unmatched. CDR3 in amino acids: CASSLQGLTGELFF. The DNA for the CDR3 is TGCGCCAGCAGCCTACAGGGGCTGACCGGGGAGCTGTTTTTT. Looking up the rest from reference TRBV5-1 and TRBJ2-2 gives the full variable domain: KAGVTQTPRYLIKTRGQQVTLSCSPISGHRSVSWYQQTPGQGLQFLFEYFSETQRNKGNFPGRFSGRQFSNSRSEMNVSTLELGDSALYLCASSLQGLTGELFFGEGSRLTVL.

The chain joins TRBV28 to TRBJ2-7, with TRBD1 matching over 7 bases. The CDR3 covers 16 residues. The J segment lost 2 bases and the V segment lost 5 bases, leaving 12 bases of the junction unmatched. Germline CDR1 is MDHEN and CDR2 is SYDVKM. CDR3 amino acids: CASSPPQGDSAYEQYF. CDR3 nucleotide sequence: TGTGCCAGCAGTCCCCCCCAGGGGGATTCCGCCTACGAGCAGTACTTC.

This clone appeared once. This chain uses TRBV5-6 with TRBJ1-4, with D unresolved. V was cut by 4 bases and J by 5 bases, with 18 bases left in between. CDR3 length equals 16 residues. Germline loops: CDR1 SGHDT, CDR2 YYEEEE. CDR3 in amino acids: CASSRLKTMKNEKLFF. Written as DNA, the CDR3 is TGTGCCAGCAGCCGATTAAAAACCATGAAAAATGAAAAACTGTTTTTT. Supplemented by reference TRBV5-6 and TRBJ1-4, the full variable domain reads DAGVTQSPTHLIKTRGQQVTLRCSPKSGHDTVSWYQQALGQGPQFIFQYYEEEERQRGNFPDRFSGHQFPNYSSELNVNALLLGDSALYLCASSRLKTMKNEKLFFGSGTQLSVL.

The V gene is TRBV9, the J gene TRBJ2-1, with 7 positions matching TRBD2. The ends lost 0 bases at V and 4 bases at J; junction bases unmatched: 7. The CDR3 has 16 amino acids. CDR1 and CDR2 (germline): SGDLS, YYNGEE. In nucleotides, the CDR3 is TGTGCCAGCAGCGTAGCTACGGGGCGGGGGTACAATGAGCAGTTCTTC. As protein: CASSVATGRGYNEQFF.